The entry below gives a single TCR beta chain sequence along with its context. The V gene's germline CDR1 is LGHNA and CDR2 YSLEER. Trimming took 0 bases from V and 0 from J, leaving 26 bases between them. The CDR3 has 22 residues. The PCR used 60 Vbeta and 13 Jbeta primers. Clones were read by immunoSEQ multiplex PCR, and TCRdb kept only the in-frame ones, dropping some. The sample shows 50,000 to 75,000 clones, 65% to 90% of them seen only once. This entry belongs to a study of cytomegalovirus exposure and HLA in healthy donors. Study-level information: Early released data comprised around 85 million unique TCRs from HLA-typed donors.

J is TRBJ2-2 and V is TRBV4-3; D remains ambiguous. Sequences were obtained from PBMCs. The origin of this receptor is a human donor in good health. The CDR3 region has the DNA TGCGCCAGCAGCCAAGACACCTTAGCTCCGTCTTCAACCTATGCGAACACCGGGGAGCTGTTTTTT. Its protein is CASSQDTLAPSSTYANTGELFF.